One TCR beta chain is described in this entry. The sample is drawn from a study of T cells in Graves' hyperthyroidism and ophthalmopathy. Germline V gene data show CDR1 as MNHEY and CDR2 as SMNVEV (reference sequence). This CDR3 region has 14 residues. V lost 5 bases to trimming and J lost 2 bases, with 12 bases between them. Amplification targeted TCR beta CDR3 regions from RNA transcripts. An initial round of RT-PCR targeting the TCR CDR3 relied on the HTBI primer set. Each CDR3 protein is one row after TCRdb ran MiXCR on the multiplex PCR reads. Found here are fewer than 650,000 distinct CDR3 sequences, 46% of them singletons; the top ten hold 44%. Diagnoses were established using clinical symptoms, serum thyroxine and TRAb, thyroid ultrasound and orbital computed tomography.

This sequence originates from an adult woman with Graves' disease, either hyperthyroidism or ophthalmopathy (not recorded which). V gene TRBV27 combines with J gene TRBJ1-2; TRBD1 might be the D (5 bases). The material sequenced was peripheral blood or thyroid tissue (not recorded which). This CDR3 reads CASSLQRGNYGYTF. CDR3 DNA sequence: TGTGCCAGCAGTCTTCAGCGGGGGAACTATGGCTACACCTTC.